A single count supports the clone carrying this T cell receptor (beta chain). Using immunoSEQ multiplex PCR, the repertoire was profiled, and TCRdb retains in-frame clones only, with some absent. The table records around 500,000 clones, 75% to 90% of them present only once. Trimming cost V 0 bases and J 0 bases; bases outside gene matches: 7. The CDR3 extends over 19 amino acids. Germline lookup yields CDR1 LGHNA and CDR2 YSLEER. This record comes from a study of blood T cell repertoires in COVID-19. Study-level information: In each case, the material was cDNA or gDNA derived from T cells, B-cell-depleted T cells, or PBMCs.

The chain couples TRBV4-3 to TRBJ1-6; 8 bases match TRBD1. The sample taken for sequencing was peripheral blood. This TCR was sampled from a human donor in a cohort sampled during active COVID-19. The CDR3 nucleotides read TGCGCCAGCAGCCAAGACCCGACAGGGGCCTACTCCTATAATTCACCCCTCCACTTT. Protein product: CASSQDPTGAYSYNSPLHF.